These 20 T cell receptor beta chains share one sample of origin, sequenced in a study of T cell responses to AZD1222 COVID-19 vaccine. Clones were read by immunoSEQ multiplex PCR, and TCRdb kept only the in-frame ones, dropping some. The profile shows approximately 90,000 clones, approximately 89% of them singletons. This sample comprised peripheral blood, obtained on day 0 of AZD1222 vaccination. The receptors here all came from an adult in good health.

The count of this clone is one. V and J are TRBV2 and TRBJ2-7; 9 bases map to TRBD1. Trimming at V came to 7 bases and at J to 3 bases, leaving 4 bases not matched to a gene. CDR1 is SNHLY, CDR2 FYNNEI, per germline. The CDR3 spans 13 residues. CDR3 loop: CASKRDRDYEQYF. In nucleotides, the CDR3 is TGTGCCAGCAAGCGGGACAGGGACTACGAGCAGTACTTC.

As to this clone: Other DNA sequences in the sample encode the same CDR3. The chain combines TRBV18 with TRBJ2-5; no clear D gene. Germline assignment: CDR1 KGHSH and CDR2 LQKENI. CDR3 length equals 13 residues. The V end was cut by 3 bases, the J end by 2 bases, with 7 bases between. CDR3: CASSPGLQETQYF. CDR3 in DNA: TGTGCCAGCTCACCCGGGCTACAAGAGACCCAGTACTTC.

V and J are TRBV4-1 and TRBJ2-1, with 10 bases lining up with TRBD2. The V segment lost 0 bases and the J segment 8 bases; nucleotides outside the gene matches: 13. The CDR3 has 18 residues. Germline loops: CDR1 MGHRA, CDR2 YSYEKL. The CDR3 coding sequence is TGCGCCAGCAGCCAAGACGGGAGCGGGAGGGCGTCTATATATGAGCAGTTCTTC. It specifies CASSQDGSGRASIYEQFF.

This clone has only one observation. The rearrangement links TRBV9 to TRBJ1-6; no reliable D call. Germline-derived CDR1 and CDR2 are SGDLS and YYNGEE. The length of the CDR3 is 14 residues. V was pared by 6 bases and J by 7 bases, with 14 bases between. CDR3 sequence (DNA): TGTGCCAGCAACCCAGGCCAGGAAAATTCACCCCTCCACTTT. Its protein is CASNPGQENSPLHF.

This chain joins TRBV7-7 and TRBJ1-3; no firm D call. CDR3 length equals 16 residues. Trimming removed 6 bases from V and 0 bases from J, with 15 bases in between. Germline CDR1 reads SSHAT; CDR2 reads FNYEAQ (reference sequence). CDR3 coding DNA: TGTGCCAGCAGTGACCCCGAGCAGAGCTCTGGAAACACCATATATTTT. Translating it yields CASSDPEQSSGNTIYF.

The J gene is TRBJ1-2, the V gene TRBV4-3, with 8 bases identical to TRBD1. Germline V gene data show CDR1 as LGHNA and CDR2 as YSLEER. The CDR3 is 16 amino acids. V lost 0 bases and J lost 0; bases outside the gene matches: 3. The CDR3 sequence is CASSQDRQGTNYGYTF. DNA of the CDR3: TGCGCCAGCAGCCAAGATAGACAGGGGACTAACTATGGCTACACCTTC.

V usage is TRBV15 and J usage is TRBJ1-4; D might be TRBD1 (5 bases). CDR1 and CDR2 from the germline V gene are LNHNV and YYDKDF (reference sequence). With 0 bases removed from V and 4 bases from J, the gap between germline ends came to 9 bases. This CDR3 region has 15 residues. Here the CDR3 DNA reads TGTGCCACCAGCAGAGAACGACAGAATAATGAAAAACTGTTTTTT. The encoded protein is CATSRERQNNEKLFF.

V gene TRBV3-1 (or the pseudogene TRBV3-2) combines with J gene TRBJ1-5; D is uncertain. The length of the CDR3 is 13 residues. From germline, CDR1 is LGHDT and CDR2 YNNKEL (reference sequence). V was clipped by 1 base and J by 7 bases, with 8 bases between them. Here the CDR3 reads CASSQGYRQPQHF. Written as DNA, the CDR3 is TGTGCCAGCAGCCAAGGATATCGGCAGCCCCAGCATTTT.

This sequence joins TRBV11-2 and TRBJ2-7, with D tentatively TRBD1 or TRBD2 (5 bases each). This CDR3 contains 15 residues. V was pared by 0 bases and J by 4 bases, with 13 bases between. Per germline, CDR1 SGHAT and CDR2 FQNNGV. DNA of the CDR3: TGTGCCAGCAGCTTAGATAGTGCCGAGGGGTACGAGCAGTACTTC. This gives the protein CASSLDSAEGYEQYF.

The J gene is TRBJ1-6, the V gene TRBV30; tentatively, D is TRBD1 (5 bases). CDR3 length equals 12 residues. Germline V gene data show CDR1 as GTSNPN and CDR2 as SVGIG (reference sequence). The germline V and J ends were trimmed by 1 base and 11 bases, with 9 bases remaining between them. The CDR3 spells CAWSDQGPPLHF. The CDR3 DNA follows: TGTGCCTGGAGTGATCAGGGACCACCCCTCCACTTT.

V and J are TRBV30 and TRBJ2-2; D is undetermined. The germline V and J ends were trimmed by 4 bases and 0 bases, with 18 bases remaining between them. The CDR3 has 17 amino acids. Germline lookup yields CDR1 GTSNPN and CDR2 SVGIG (reference sequence). The CDR3 spells CAWTLLWSGANTGELFF. CDR3 nucleotides: TGTGCCTGGACCCTTCTCTGGTCGGGCGCGAACACCGGGGAGCTGTTTTTT.

The V and J genes are TRBV6-5 and TRBJ2-3, with 8 bases matching TRBD1. This CDR3 is built from 13 residues. V lost 6 bases and J lost 3; bases outside the gene matches: 2. The germline V gene has CDR1 MNHEY and CDR2 SVGAGI. DNA of the CDR3: TGTGCCAGCAGGAGGACAGGGACAGATACGCAGTATTTT. This gives the protein CASRRTGTDTQYF.

V gene TRBV7-2 combines with J gene TRBJ1-1, with unresolved D. CDR1 is SGHTA, CDR2 FQGNSA, per germline. V was pared by 5 bases and J by 0 bases, with 7 bases between. The CDR3 sequence is 13 residues long. The CDR3 nucleotides are TGTGCCAGCAGCCTCGGGATGAACACTGAAGCTTTCTTT. Its translation: CASSLGMNTEAFF.

V usage is TRBV5-1 and J usage is TRBJ2-7; 8 positions match TRBD2. Germline lookup yields CDR1 SGHRS and CDR2 YFSETQ. This CDR3 spans 14 amino acids. V dropped 6 bases and J dropped 4; count of bases not matched to a gene: 9. The CDR3 region is CASIGESGSYEQYF. Here the CDR3 DNA reads TGCGCCAGCATCGGGGAGAGCGGGAGTTACGAGCAGTACTTC.

The V and J genes are TRBV7-9 and TRBJ1-6; the D is unclear. Germline CDR1 is SEHNR and CDR2 is FQNEAQ (reference sequence). CDR3 size: 13 residues. The ends were cut back, 3 bases at V and 13 bases at J, with 13 bases in the middle. CDR3 loop: CASSLAGPVPLHF. CDR3 DNA: TGTGCCAGCAGCTTGGCCGGTCCCGTGCCCCTCCACTTT. Complete variable domain (other parts from reference TRBV7-9 and TRBJ1-6): DTGVSQNPRHKITKRGQNVTFRCDPISEHNRLYWYRQTLGQGPEFLTYFQNEAQLEKSRLLSDRFSAERPKGSFSTLEIQRTEQGDSAMYLCASSLAGPVPLHFGNGTRLTVT.

This chain links TRBV30 with TRBJ2-4, with a tentative D call TRBD2 (7 bases). From germline, CDR1 is GTSNPN and CDR2 SVGIG (reference sequence). This CDR3 is 17 amino acids long. V lost 1 base and J lost 6, with 22 bases in between. DNA for the CDR3: TGTGCCTGGAGTGCTTGGAGGGGGGGCCCGTCGGTAAACATTCAGTACTTC. Protein sequence: CAWSAWRGGPSVNIQYF.

The gene calls are TRBV9 and TRBJ2-1; maybe TRBD2 (5 bases). This CDR3 is built from 17 residues. Germline CDR1 is SGDLS and CDR2 is YYNGEE. V was pared by 4 bases and J by 0 bases, with 17 bases between. The DNA for the CDR3 is TGTGCCAGCAGCCCTAGGGAGCGGCTTAGCTCCTACAATGAGCAGTTCTTC. This encodes CASSPRERLSSYNEQFF.

The V gene is TRBV15, the J gene TRBJ1-5, with 12 bases identical to TRBD1. The CDR3 loop spans 15 amino acids. The germline V gene has CDR1 LNHNV and CDR2 YYDKDF (reference sequence). V was pared by 1 base and J by 5 bases, with 0 bases of the junction left unmatched. CDR3 DNA: TGTGCCACCAGCAGAGGGGACAGGGGGCATCAGCCCCAGCATTTT. Translated: CATSRGDRGHQPQHF.

The sample holds one count of this clone. V and J are TRBV7-2 and TRBJ1-4, with D possibly TRBD1 on 6 matching bases. The CDR3 loop spans 16 amino acids. The germline V gene encodes CDR1 SGHTA and CDR2 FQGNSA. The ends were cut back, 0 bases at V and 7 bases at J, with 15 bases in the middle. CDR3 protein: CASSLAGSGAGEKLFF. CDR3 DNA: TGTGCCAGCAGCTTAGCGGGGTCAGGGGCGGGTGAAAAACTGTTTTTT.

The J gene is TRBJ1-6, the V gene TRBV9; 9 bases map to TRBD1. Germline CDR1 SGDLS, CDR2 YYNGEE. The CDR3 has 15 amino acids. V gave up 3 bases and J gave up 8 bases; unmatched junction bases: 6. In nucleotides, the CDR3 is TGTGCCAGCAGCGCTAGACAGGGGGGCGATTCACCCCTCCACTTT. Protein product: CASSARQGGDSPLHF.